Presented here are 15 T cell receptor beta chains from one specimen sequenced in a study of blood T cell repertoires in COVID-19 (dated by TCRdb to about 2020). Libraries were prepared through the immunoSEQ multiplex PCR assay. Not all clones reach the TCRdb copy of this immuneACCESS table, which keeps in-frame sequences only. Checked studies attribute under half of the gap to unresolved V genes and leave the rest unexplained. Present in this sample are 100,000 to 120,000 clones, approximately 85% of which were seen just once. In total, the top ten clones hold around 6% of the sample. Sequencing was performed on peripheral blood. The receptors were sampled from a woman aged 60-75 years with COVID-19, enrolled during active disease.

The gene calls are TRBV27 and TRBJ2-2, with TRBD2 identical over 8 bases. This CDR3 has 16 residues. V dropped 10 bases and J dropped 2; count of bases not matched to a gene: 12. The germline V gene encodes CDR1 MNHEY and CDR2 SMNVEV (reference sequence). In nucleotides, the CDR3 is TGTGCCACCCTCCCCTTGCGGGGGGAAAACACCGGGGAGCTGTTTTTT. Translated: CATLPLRGENTGELFF.

This chain joins TRBV28 and TRBJ1-6; D gene uncertain. V lost 2 bases to trimming and J lost 7 bases, with 3 bases between them. Germline V gene lookup returns CDR1 MDHEN and CDR2 SYDVKM. CDR3 length equals 12 residues. The CDR3 here is CASSLQNSPLHF. In DNA form, the CDR3 reads TGTGCCAGCAGTTTACAGAATTCACCCCTCCACTTT.

This clone turned up a few times. V usage is TRBV28 and J usage is TRBJ1-1, with 12 nucleotides matching TRBD1. The CDR3 covers 14 residues. V gave up 5 bases and J gave up 11 bases; unmatched junction bases: 9. Per germline, CDR1 MDHEN and CDR2 SYDVKM. CDR3 residues: CASSPPGQGARAFF. DNA of the CDR3: TGTGCCAGCAGTCCTCCGGGACAGGGGGCGAGGGCTTTCTTT. Looking up the rest from reference TRBV28 and TRBJ1-1 gives the full variable domain: DVKVTQSSRYLVKRTGEKVFLECVQDMDHENMFWYRQDPGLGLRLIYFSYDVKMKEKGDIPEGYSVSREKKERFSLILESASTNQTSMYLCASSPPGQGARAFFGQGTRLTVV.

This chain joins TRBV19 and TRBJ2-7, with TRBD2 matching 8 bases. The V gene end was trimmed by 5 bases and the J gene end by 6 bases; junction bases not matched to a gene: 18. Looked up from germline, CDR1 is LNHDA and CDR2 is SQIVND (reference sequence). The CDR3 consists of 17 residues. The CDR3 sequence is CASSLGQFGTSPGEQYF. In DNA, the CDR3 is TGTGCCAGTAGTCTGGGGCAATTCGGGACTAGTCCCGGCGAGCAGTACTTC. Looking up the rest from reference TRBV19 and TRBJ2-7 gives the full variable domain: DGGITQSPKYLFRKEGQNVTLSCEQNLNHDAMYWYRQDPGQGLRLIYYSQIVNDFQKGDIAEGYSVSREKKESFPLTVTSAQKNPTAFYLCASSLGQFGTSPGEQYFGPGTRLTVT.

V usage is TRBV4-1 and J usage is TRBJ2-3, with TRBD2 matching 10 bases. The junction had 1 base not matched to a gene; V was cut back by 0 bases and J by 1 base. The CDR3 is made up of 16 amino acids. From germline, CDR1 is MGHRA and CDR2 YSYEKL. The CDR3 spells CASSQDLAGGTDTQYF. CDR3 nucleotides: TGCGCCAGCAGCCAAGATCTAGCGGGGGGCACAGATACGCAGTATTTT.

V and J are TRBV29-1 and TRBJ2-5; D is undetermined. The ends were cut back, 4 bases at V and 4 bases at J, with 10 bases in the middle. Germline CDR1 SQVTM, CDR2 ANQGSEA. CDR3 length equals 12 residues. CDR3 nucleotide sequence: TGCAGCGTTGCCTCCTGGAGAGAGACCCAGTACTTC. Protein sequence: CSVASWRETQYF.

This sequence joins TRBV6-1 and TRBJ1-5, with 9 positions matching TRBD1. The V and J ends lost 3 bases and 4 bases, in that order; junction bases with no gene match: 4. This CDR3 spans 15 amino acids. The germline V gene has CDR1 MNHNS and CDR2 SASEGT. The CDR3 here is CASSETGGENQPQHF. The CDR3 DNA reads TGTGCCAGCAGTGAGACAGGGGGGGAGAATCAGCCCCAGCATTTT.

The chain links TRBV18 to TRBJ2-1, with D maybe TRBD1 (5 bases). V lost 0 bases to trimming and J lost 4 bases, with 13 bases between them. The CDR3 extends over 16 amino acids. Germline loops: CDR1 KGHSH, CDR2 LQKENI. The CDR3 nucleotides read TGTGCCAGCTCACCACCGGACATAATGCGATACAATGAGCAGTTCTTC. Its protein is CASSPPDIMRYNEQFF.

The genes are TRBV27 and TRBJ1-2; possible D gene TRBD1, 5 bases. CDR1 and CDR2 (germline): MNHEY, SMNVEV (reference sequence). CDR3 length equals 16 residues. Trimming cost V 2 bases and J 5 bases, with 18 bases left between them. CDR3 sequence reads: CASSLIGGRPIYGYTF. DNA of the CDR3: TGTGCCAGCAGTTTAATCGGGGGGAGGCCTATATATGGCTACACCTTC.

The rearrangement links TRBV19 to TRBJ2-1, with D possibly being TRBD1 (6 bases). From germline, CDR1 is LNHDA and CDR2 SQIVND (reference sequence). The CDR3 has 16 residues. Trimming removed 2 bases at V and 0 bases at J, with 11 bases between. The DNA of the CDR3 is TGTGCCAGTAGTATAACAGGGCAGGGCTCCTACAATGAGCAGTTCTTC. Amino acid sequence: CASSITGQGSYNEQFF.

The V and J genes are TRBV4-1 and TRBJ2-7; D call uncertain. Between the trimmed V and J ends, which lost 1 base and 3 bases, there was a span of 10 bases. Per the germline V gene, CDR1 is MGHRA and CDR2 is YSYEKL. This CDR3 contains 14 residues. CDR3 DNA sequence: TGCGCCAGCAGCCAAGTCGACAACCTCTACGAGCAGTACTTC. It yields the protein CASSQVDNLYEQYF.

The chain combines TRBV5-1 with TRBJ2-2; perhaps TRBD1 as D (5 bases). The CDR3 totals 16 residues. The V gene's germline CDR1 is SGHRS and CDR2 YFSETQ. V lost 4 bases and J lost 0, with 13 bases in between. DNA for the CDR3: TGCGCCAGCAGCAGCATCACAGGAGCGAACACCGGGGAGCTGTTTTTT. Its translation: CASSSITGANTGELFF.

The chain is built from TRBV19 and TRBJ1-2, with 7 bases aligning to TRBD1. The CDR3 is 14 residues long. The germline V gene has CDR1 LNHDA and CDR2 SQIVND (reference sequence). V trimming: 8 bases; J trimming: 0 bases; junction bases outside the gene matches: 6. The CDR3: CASRQGVANYGYTF. The CDR3, as DNA: TGTGCCAGTCGGCAGGGGGTAGCTAACTATGGCTACACCTTC.

The count of this clone is one. The chain combines TRBV2 with TRBJ2-1; 13 nucleotides align to TRBD2. After removal of 6 bases from V and 0 bases from J, the junction contained 11 bases not matched to a gene. This CDR3 contains 19 residues. Germline-derived CDR1 and CDR2 are SNHLY and FYNNEI. The CDR3 reads CASSVTSTSGGHSYNEQFF. CDR3 coding DNA: TGTGCCAGCAGCGTTACGTCGACTAGCGGGGGGCACTCCTACAATGAGCAGTTCTTC. The complete variable domain, with remaining parts taken from reference TRBV2 and TRBJ2-1, reads EPEVTQTPSHQVTQMGQEVILRCVPISNHLYFYWYRQILGQKVEFLVSFYNNEISEKSEIFDDQFSVERPDGSNFTLKIRSTKLEDSAMYFCASSVTSTSGGHSYNEQFFGPGTRLTVL.

V gene TRBV6-5 combines with J gene TRBJ1-1, with 9 bases that match TRBD1. This CDR3 has 14 residues. V lost 8 bases, J lost 4 bases, and 8 bases stayed unmatched. Germline V lookup: CDR1 MNHEY, CDR2 SVGAGI. CDR3 in DNA: TGTGCCAGCTCCCTACAGGGGGCTAGCACTGAAGCTTTCTTT. It translates to CASSLQGASTEAFF.